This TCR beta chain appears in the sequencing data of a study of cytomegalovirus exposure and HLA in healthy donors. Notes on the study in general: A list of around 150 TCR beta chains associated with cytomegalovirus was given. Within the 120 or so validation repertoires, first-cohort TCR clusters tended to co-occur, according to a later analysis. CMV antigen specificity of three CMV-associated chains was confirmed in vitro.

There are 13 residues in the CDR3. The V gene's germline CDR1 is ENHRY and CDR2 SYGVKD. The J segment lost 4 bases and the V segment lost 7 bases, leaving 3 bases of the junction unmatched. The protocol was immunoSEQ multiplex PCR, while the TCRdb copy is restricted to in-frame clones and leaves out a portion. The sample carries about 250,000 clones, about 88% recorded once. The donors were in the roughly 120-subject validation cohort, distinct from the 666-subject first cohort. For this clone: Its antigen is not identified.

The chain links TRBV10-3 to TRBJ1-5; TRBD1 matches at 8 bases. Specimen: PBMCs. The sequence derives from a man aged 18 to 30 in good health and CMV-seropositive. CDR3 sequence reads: CAITDRENQPQHF. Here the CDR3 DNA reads TGTGCCATCACGGACAGGGAAAATCAGCCCCAGCATTTT.